Sequencing of this T cell receptor (beta chain) was carried out in a study of CD8 T cells in ankylosing spondylitis. Germline CDR1 is MGHRA and CDR2 is YSYEKL. This CDR3 is built from 15 residues. V shed 0 bases, J shed 2 bases, and the junction held 2 bases outside the gene matches. TCRdb re-called the 5' RACE reads with MiXCR, one entry per CDR3 protein. The data contain some 290,000 distinct CDR3 sequences, 20% of them seen just once; the ten biggest clones take up 7.5% to 9%. A few counts support this clonotype. The source is a male donor with ankylosing spondylitis or in good health (not recorded which). The chain is built from TRBV4-1 and TRBJ2-3, with TRBD2 matching over 7 bases. Input material: blood, either unsorted or a sorted T cell fraction (not recorded which). The CDR3 nucleotides are TGCGCCAGCAGCCAAGAAGCGGGGATCACAGATACGCAGTATTTT. It translates to CASSQEAGITDTQYF.